The 9 T cell receptor beta chains below all came from one sample that was sequenced in a study of beta chain features in type 1 diabetes. General study findings and limits: Among patients with Type 1 diabetes, TCRB CDR3s were moderately but significantly shorter in every one of the four CD4+ subsets.

Their antigens remain unidentified. As every portion of the isolated RNA was reverse transcribed, the sequencing read expressed TCRB transcripts. The method was immunoSEQ multiplex PCR; TCRdb's version includes in-frame clones alone and lacks a portion of them. The table includes 630,000 or so clones, around 15% detected once. Source material: naive CD4+ T cells from blood. The receptors shown here come from a man younger than 35 with type 1 diabetes.

The genes are TRBV5-1 and TRBJ2-1; D ambiguous. CDR1 is SGHRS, CDR2 YFSETQ, per germline. Trimming removed 4 bases at V and 0 bases at J, with 11 bases between. This CDR3 spans 15 amino acids. In DNA, the CDR3 is TGCGCCAGCAGCCAGACCTGGAGCTCCTACAATGAGCAGTTCTTC. Protein product: CASSQTWSSYNEQFF. The full variable domain, rest sourced from reference TRBV5-1 and TRBJ2-1, is KAGVTQTPRYLIKTRGQQVTLSCSPISGHRSVSWYQQTPGQGLQFLFEYFSETQRNKGNFPGRFSGRQFSNSRSEMNVSTLELGDSALYLCASSQTWSSYNEQFFGPGTRLTVL.

The chain joins TRBV2 to TRBJ1-1, with D hard to call. V was trimmed by 7 bases and J by 0 bases, leaving 9 bases between them. This CDR3 is built from 13 residues. The V gene's germline CDR1 is SNHLY and CDR2 FYNNEI. The CDR3 sequence is CASTTEMNTEAFF. The CDR3 DNA is TGTGCCAGCACAACAGAAATGAACACTGAAGCTTTCTTT. The full variable domain, its missing parts supplied by reference TRBV2 and TRBJ1-1, is EPEVTQTPSHQVTQMGQEVILRCVPISNHLYFYWYRQILGQKVEFLVSFYNNEISEKSEIFDDQFSVERPDGSNFTLKIRSTKLEDSAMYFCASTTEMNTEAFFGQGTRLTVV.

This chain connects TRBV28 to TRBJ2-3, with TRBD1 matching over 10 bases. CDR1 MDHEN and CDR2 SYDVKM come from the germline V gene. Trimming cost V 5 bases and J 2 bases; bases outside gene matches: 13. This CDR3 is 18 amino acids long. CDR3 region: CASSTPGQGTTYTDTQYF. For the CDR3, the DNA is TGTGCCAGCAGTACACCGGGACAGGGGACCACATACACAGATACGCAGTATTTT.

This clone was detected only a few times. The rearrangement links TRBV11-1 to TRBJ1-1; D remains ambiguous. CDR3 length: 11 amino acids. Per the germline V gene, CDR1 is SGHAT and CDR2 is FQDESV (reference sequence). The ends were cut back, 0 bases at V and 7 bases at J, with 3 bases in the middle. Here the CDR3 DNA reads TGTGCCAGCAGCTTAGCGGATGAAGCTTTCTTT. It encodes CASSLADEAFF.

The chain carries TRBV13 and TRBJ2-7, with 12 nucleotides matching TRBD2. There are 18 residues in the CDR3. The V segment lost 5 bases and the J segment 4 bases; nucleotides outside the gene matches: 15. The germline V gene has CDR1 PRHDT and CDR2 FYEKMQ (reference sequence). The CDR3 reads CASSRGPRTSGDKYEQYF. The CDR3 nucleotides read TGTGCCAGCAGCAGAGGACCGAGGACTAGCGGGGACAAGTACGAGCAGTACTTC.

This clone was seen a handful of times. The chain recombines TRBV2 with TRBJ1-5, with D unresolved. The V end lost 5 bases, the J end lost 9 bases, and 14 bases lay between the germline ends. The CDR3 sequence is 13 residues long. Germline assignment: CDR1 SNHLY and CDR2 FYNNEI. Here the CDR3 DNA reads TGTGCCAGCAGTTTGACGGTCCCTCGGCCCCAGCATTTT. It encodes CASSLTVPRPQHF.

This chain uses TRBV5-1 with TRBJ2-7; D gene ambiguous. CDR1 is SGHRS and CDR2 is YFSETQ in the germline V gene. Trimming removed 2 bases from V and 0 bases from J, with 15 bases in between. The CDR3 covers 16 residues. CDR3 sequence reads: CASSFNPRTDSYEQYF. DNA of the CDR3: TGCGCCAGCAGCTTTAACCCACGGACGGACTCCTACGAGCAGTACTTC.

The gene calls are TRBV28 and TRBJ2-5; D possibly corresponds to TRBD2 (6 bases). V lost 6 bases and J 8 bases, leaving 19 bases between the germline ends. The CDR3 loop spans 14 amino acids. Germline V CDR1 and CDR2: MDHEN, SYDVKM. CDR3 nucleotides: TGTGCCAGCAGCTCCGGGACTCCCAGTAGAACCCAGTACTTC. This translates into CASSSGTPSRTQYF.

The chain employs TRBV9 and TRBJ2-7; 11 positions agree with TRBD1. The CDR3 runs 14 residues. Per the germline V gene, CDR1 is SGDLS and CDR2 is YYNGEE. J lost 6 bases, V lost 3 bases, and 5 bases had no gene match. Written as DNA, the CDR3 is TGTGCCAGCAGCGCTCGGACAGGGGGCTCCGAGCAGTACTTC. Protein sequence: CASSARTGGSEQYF. Based on the CDR3 plus reference TRBV9 and TRBJ2-7, the full variable domain is DSGVTQTPKHLITATGQRVTLRCSPRSGDLSVYWYQQSLDQGLQFLIQYYNGEERAKGNILERFSAQQFPDLHSELNLSSLELGDSALYFCASSARTGGSEQYFGPGTRLTVT.